This T cell receptor beta chain stems from a study of T cell responses to AZD1222 COVID-19 vaccine. Study results and caveats: Two AZD1222 administrations were followed by greater Spike-specific TCR breadth and depth. Within unmutated variant regions lay the reported targets of nearly half of spike-specific TCRs. The peak T cell response came first, and repertoires were sampled only after it. Females outnumbered males among donors, who were mostly white British; clonal diversity was possibly underestimated.

Only in-frame clones appear in the TCRdb table, and some are missing; sequencing was by immunoSEQ multiplex PCR. In the table there are roughly 140,000 clones, around 88% of which are singletons. The V gene's germline CDR1 is LGHDT and CDR2 YNNKEL (reference sequence). The V end was cut by 1 base, the J end by 0 bases, with 12 bases between. This CDR3 contains 16 residues. This clone occurred once. Its antigen is unidentified. This specimen was peripheral blood, taken on day 0 of AZD1222 vaccination. This TCR came from an adult in good health. This chain links TRBV3-1 (or the pseudogene TRBV3-2) with TRBJ1-1; D unclear. The CDR3 is CASSQVWANMNTEAFF. The CDR3 DNA reads as TGTGCCAGCAGCCAAGTGTGGGCCAACATGAACACTGAAGCTTTCTTT.